The T cell receptor (beta chain) under discussion was sequenced for a study of siplizumab effects on memory and regulatory T cells. General study findings and limits: A major contribution to the alloresponse seemed to be made by naive T cells, which seemed more diverse than memory cells.

The assay was immunoSEQ multiplex PCR, and TCRdb's table has in-frame clones only and misses some. The sample consists of fewer than 130,000 clones, roughly 92% of them appearing once. As regards this clone: Its cognate antigen is unknown.

The source is a human donor in good health. Sequences were obtained from CD4+ T cells sorted from blood.

DNA of the CDR3: TGTGCCATCAGCGGACTTTCCAACACTGAAGCTTTCTTT. The encoded protein is CAISGLSNTEAFF. This rearrangement joins TRBV10-3 to TRBJ1-1; D call uncertain. The CDR3 runs to 13 residues. CDR1 ENHRY and CDR2 SYGVKD come from the germline V gene. V dropped 6 bases and J dropped 2 bases, with 10 bases sitting between them.